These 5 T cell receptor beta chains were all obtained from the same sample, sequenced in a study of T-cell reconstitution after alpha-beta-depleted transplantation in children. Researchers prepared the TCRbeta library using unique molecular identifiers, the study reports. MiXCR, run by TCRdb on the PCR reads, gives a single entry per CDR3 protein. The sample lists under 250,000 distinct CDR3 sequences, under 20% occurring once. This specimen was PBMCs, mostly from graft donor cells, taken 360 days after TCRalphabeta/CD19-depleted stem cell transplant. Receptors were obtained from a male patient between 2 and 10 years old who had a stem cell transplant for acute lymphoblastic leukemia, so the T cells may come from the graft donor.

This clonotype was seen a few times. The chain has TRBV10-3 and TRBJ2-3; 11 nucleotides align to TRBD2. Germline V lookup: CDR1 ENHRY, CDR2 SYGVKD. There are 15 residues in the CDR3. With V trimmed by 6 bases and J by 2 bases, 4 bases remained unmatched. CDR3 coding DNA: TGTGCCATCAGCCCGACTAGCGGGGTCACAGATACGCAGTATTTT. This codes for CAISPTSGVTDTQYF.

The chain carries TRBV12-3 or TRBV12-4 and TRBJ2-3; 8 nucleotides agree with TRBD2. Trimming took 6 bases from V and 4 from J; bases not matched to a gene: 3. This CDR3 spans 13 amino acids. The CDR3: CASSGGVSDTQYF. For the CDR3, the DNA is TGTGCCAGCAGCGGGGGGGTTTCAGATACGCAGTATTTT.

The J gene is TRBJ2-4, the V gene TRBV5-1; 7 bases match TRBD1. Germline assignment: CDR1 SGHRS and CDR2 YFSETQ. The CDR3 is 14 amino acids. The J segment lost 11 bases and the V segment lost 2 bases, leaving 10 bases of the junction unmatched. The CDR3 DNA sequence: TGCGCCAGCAGCTTTTTCTCCGGGACAGACTTTCAGTACTTC. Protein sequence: CASSFFSGTDFQYF.

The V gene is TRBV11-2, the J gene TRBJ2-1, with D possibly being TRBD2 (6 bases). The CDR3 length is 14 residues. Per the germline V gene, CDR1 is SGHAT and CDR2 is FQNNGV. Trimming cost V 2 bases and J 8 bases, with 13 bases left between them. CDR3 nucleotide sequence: TGTGCCAGCAGCTTACGGCCTAGCGATGATGAGCAGTTCTTC. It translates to CASSLRPSDDEQFF.

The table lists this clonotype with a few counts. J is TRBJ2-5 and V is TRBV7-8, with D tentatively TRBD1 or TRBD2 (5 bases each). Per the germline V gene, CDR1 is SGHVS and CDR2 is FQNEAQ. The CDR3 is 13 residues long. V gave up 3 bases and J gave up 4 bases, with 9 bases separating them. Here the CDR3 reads CASSLRGLETQYF. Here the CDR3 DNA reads TGTGCCAGCAGCTTGAGGGGTTTAGAGACCCAGTACTTC.